Listed here are 18 T cell receptor beta chains from one sample, sequenced in a study of glioma-infiltrating T cells after dendritic cell vaccination. Documented time point: after dendritic cell vaccination, including at tumor progression/relapse. Assay used: immunoSEQ multiplex PCR; TCRdb lists only in-frame clones, some missing. The sample consists of about 63,000 clones, roughly 84% of them appearing once. Sample: blood, taken after dendritic cell vaccination. These receptors were obtained from a human donor with glioblastoma.

The chain has TRBV7-2 and TRBJ2-5; a possible D gene is TRBD1 (6 bases). V dropped 2 bases and J dropped 3 bases, with 7 bases sitting between them. The CDR3 is made up of 13 amino acids. In germline, CDR1 is SGHTA, CDR2 FQGNSA. The CDR3 reads CASSLNREETQYF. The DNA for the CDR3 is TGTGCCAGCAGCTTAAACAGGGAAGAGACCCAGTACTTC. The complete variable domain, with remaining parts taken from reference TRBV7-2 and TRBJ2-5, reads GAGVSQSPSNKVTEKGKDVELRCDPISGHTALYWYRQSLGQGLEFLIYFQGNSAPDKSGLPSDRFSAERTGGSVSTLTIQRTQQEDSAVYLCASSLNREETQYFGPGTRLLVL.

The rearrangement uses TRBV5-6 and TRBJ2-5; no clear D. Deletions cut 2 bases from V and 0 bases from J, with 14 bases between. Looked up from germline, CDR1 is SGHDT and CDR2 is YYEEEE. There are 16 residues in the CDR3. Here the CDR3 reads CASSFNRVAYQETQYF. The CDR3 coding sequence is TGTGCCAGCAGCTTTAATCGGGTGGCGTACCAAGAGACCCAGTACTTC.

The chain recombines TRBV28 with TRBJ2-7; D possibly corresponds to TRBD2 (5 bases). The CDR3 runs 12 residues. V dropped 3 bases and J dropped 2 bases, with 5 bases sitting between them. Looked up from germline, CDR1 is MDHEN and CDR2 is SYDVKM. The CDR3 region has the DNA TGTGCCAGCAGTTTCGGGGCCTACGAGCAGTACTTC. Encoded protein: CASSFGAYEQYF. Variable domain in full (rest from reference TRBV28 and TRBJ2-7): DVKVTQSSRYLVKRTGEKVFLECVQDMDHENMFWYRQDPGLGLRLIYFSYDVKMKEKGDIPEGYSVSREKKERFSLILESASTNQTSMYLCASSFGAYEQYFGPGTRLTVT.

The table lists this clone with a few counts. The V call is TRBV5-5, the J call TRBJ2-7; D perhaps matches TRBD1 (7 bases). Germline values: CDR1 SGHKS, CDR2 YYEKEE (reference sequence). The CDR3 extends over 15 amino acids. V lost 4 bases to trimming and J lost 1 base, with 15 bases between them. The CDR3 reads CASSRLTGRSYEQYF. CDR3 sequence (DNA): TGTGCCAGCAGCCGGCTGACAGGGAGGTCCTACGAGCAGTACTTC. Looking up the rest from reference TRBV5-5 and TRBJ2-7 gives the full variable domain: DAGVTQSPTHLIKTRGQQVTLRCSPISGHKSVSWYQQVLGQGPQFIFQYYEKEERGRGNFPDRFSARQFPNYSSELNVNALLLGDSALYLCASSRLTGRSYEQYFGPGTRLTVT.

The chain has TRBV19 and TRBJ2-2; TRBD1 matches 9 bases. The V and J ends lost 8 bases and 3 bases, in that order; junction bases with no gene match: 4. The CDR3 runs to 14 residues. Germline values: CDR1 LNHDA, CDR2 SQIVND (reference sequence). CDR3 DNA sequence: TGTGCCAGTCGCGACAGGGGGGACACCGGGGAGCTGTTTTTT. It encodes CASRDRGDTGELFF. The full variable domain, with the rest looked up from reference TRBV19 and TRBJ2-2, is DGGITQSPKYLFRKEGQNVTLSCEQNLNHDAMYWYRQDPGQGLRLIYYSQIVNDFQKGDIAEGYSVSREKKESFPLTVTSAQKNPTAFYLCASRDRGDTGELFFGEGSRLTVL.

The V call is TRBV15, the J call TRBJ2-7; 7 positions match TRBD1. The CDR3 length is 16 residues. Trimming removed 2 bases from V and 6 bases from J; junction bases left unmatched: 13. Germline V lookup: CDR1 LNHNV, CDR2 YYDKDF (reference sequence). The CDR3 spells CATSRPLAGGLAEQYF. The CDR3 DNA sequence: TGTGCCACCAGCAGACCTTTGGCAGGGGGATTAGCCGAGCAGTACTTC. Full variable domain (missing parts from reference TRBV15 and TRBJ2-7): DAMVIQNPRYQVTQFGKPVTLSCSQTLNHNVMYWYQQKSSQAPKLLFHYYDKDFNNEADTPDNFQSRRPNTSFCFLDIRSPGLGDTAMYLCATSRPLAGGLAEQYFGPGTRLTVT.

This clone has only a few counts. V and J are TRBV29-1 and TRBJ2-1, with D possibly matching TRBD1 (5 bases). This CDR3 has 13 amino acids. From germline, CDR1 is SQVTM and CDR2 ANQGSEA. V lost 4 bases, J lost 4 bases, and 11 bases lay in between. Here the CDR3 DNA reads TGCAGCGTTGGCAGGGAAGCTTACAATGAGCAGTTCTTC. Translating it yields CSVGREAYNEQFF.

The chain links TRBV7-9 to TRBJ1-3; 7 bases are a match to TRBD1. Unmatched junction bases numbered 3, after V lost 4 bases and J lost 0 bases. The germline gives CDR1 SEHNR, CDR2 FQNEAQ (reference sequence). CDR3 length: 15 amino acids. The CDR3 bases are TGTGCCAGCAGCTCACAGGGGATCTCTGGAAACACCATATATTTT. The encoded protein is CASSSQGISGNTIYF. Looking up the rest from reference TRBV7-9 and TRBJ1-3 gives the full variable domain: DTGVSQNPRHKITKRGQNVTFRCDPISEHNRLYWYRQTLGQGPEFLTYFQNEAQLEKSRLLSDRFSAERPKGSFSTLEIQRTEQGDSAMYLCASSSQGISGNTIYFGEGSWLTVV.

J is TRBJ2-7 and V is TRBV30; tentatively, D is TRBD2 (5 bases). The CDR3 is made up of 14 amino acids. The V gene's germline CDR1 is GTSNPN and CDR2 SVGIG (reference sequence). Trimming cost V 0 bases and J 3 bases, with 12 bases left between them. The DNA for the CDR3 is TGTGCCTGGAGTGTACCGGGAACCTACTACGAGCAGTACTTC. Its translation: CAWSVPGTYYEQYF.

This clone was recorded only once. V usage is TRBV6-1 and J usage is TRBJ1-2; perhaps TRBD1 as D (6 bases). V dropped 2 bases and J dropped 4 bases, with 17 bases sitting between them. This CDR3 spans 16 amino acids. Germline V lookup: CDR1 MNHNS, CDR2 SASEGT. The CDR3 loop is CASSEIDRRGFYGYTF. The CDR3 DNA sequence: TGTGCCAGCAGTGAAATCGACAGGAGAGGGTTCTATGGCTACACCTTC.

The chain employs TRBV11-2 and TRBJ2-3; TRBD1 is a possible D gene (6 bases). Trimming left V 4 bases short and J 5 bases short, with 10 bases between. There are 13 residues in the CDR3. The germline V gene has CDR1 SGHAT and CDR2 FQNNGV. CDR3 region: CASSSSGVDTQYF. The CDR3 coding sequence is TGTGCCAGCAGCTCTTCAGGGGTAGATACGCAGTATTTT.

The rearrangement links TRBV28 to TRBJ1-2; no definite D call. The germline CDR1 and CDR2 sequences are MDHEN and SYDVKM. This CDR3 is 11 amino acids long. The V and J ends lost 3 bases and 8 bases respectively, with 7 bases between them. Here the CDR3 DNA reads TGTGCCAGCAGTTTTGAGTACGGCTACACCTTC. Residues: CASSFEYGYTF.

The chain carries TRBV10-3 and TRBJ2-7; D gene unclear. The V gene's germline CDR1 is ENHRY and CDR2 SYGVKD. This CDR3 spans 13 amino acids. V dropped 7 bases and J dropped 0 bases, with 10 bases sitting between them. Here the CDR3 DNA reads TGTGCCATCACCCCGGGTAGCTCCTACGAGCAGTACTTC. This encodes CAITPGSSYEQYF.

This chain joins TRBV5-1 and TRBJ2-1; 8 bases align to TRBD2. In germline, CDR1 is SGHRS, CDR2 YFSETQ. The CDR3 totals 16 residues. The ends lost 0 bases at V and 7 bases at J; junction bases unmatched: 9. The CDR3 region has the DNA TGCGCCAGCAGCTTGGGAGTCGGGGGGGCTTGGAATGAGCAGTTCTTC. Translation: CASSLGVGGAWNEQFF.

CDR3 nucleotide sequence: TGTGCCAGCGCCGGACAGTTCAACGTCCTGACTTTC. Protein product: CASAGQFNVLTF. This rearrangement joins TRBV25-1 to TRBJ2-6; a weak D match, TRBD1 (6 bases). There are 12 residues in the CDR3. Trimming pared 8 bases from V and 9 bases from J, leaving 11 bases between. Germline V gives CDR1 MGHDK, CDR2 SYGVNS.

This chain uses TRBV11-3 with TRBJ2-3; D may be TRBD2 (6 bases). The CDR3 runs to 15 residues. Germline lookup yields CDR1 SGHNT and CDR2 YENEEA. The germline V and J ends were trimmed by 4 bases and 2 bases, with 13 bases remaining between them. The CDR3 coding sequence is TGTGCCAGCAGCTCCCGGGAGATTCCCACAGATACGCAGTATTTT. Its translation is CASSSREIPTDTQYF.

This chain joins TRBV7-3 and TRBJ2-7, with 7 bases fitting TRBD1. The length of the CDR3 is 13 residues. Per the germline V gene, CDR1 is SGHTA and CDR2 is FQGTGA. The V gene end was trimmed by 2 bases and the J gene end by 2 bases; junction bases not matched to a gene: 0. DNA of the CDR3: TGTGCCAGCAGCTTAGGGACAGCCTACGAGCAGTACTTC. Protein: CASSLGTAYEQYF.

The chain has TRBV30 and TRBJ2-5; no firm D call. The CDR3 consists of 14 residues. Germline V lookup: CDR1 GTSNPN, CDR2 SVGIG (reference sequence). CDR3 nucleotides: TGTGCAATGTACCCGGGTTTAGGTATCGGGACCCAGTACTTC. This translates into CAMYPGLGIGTQYF.